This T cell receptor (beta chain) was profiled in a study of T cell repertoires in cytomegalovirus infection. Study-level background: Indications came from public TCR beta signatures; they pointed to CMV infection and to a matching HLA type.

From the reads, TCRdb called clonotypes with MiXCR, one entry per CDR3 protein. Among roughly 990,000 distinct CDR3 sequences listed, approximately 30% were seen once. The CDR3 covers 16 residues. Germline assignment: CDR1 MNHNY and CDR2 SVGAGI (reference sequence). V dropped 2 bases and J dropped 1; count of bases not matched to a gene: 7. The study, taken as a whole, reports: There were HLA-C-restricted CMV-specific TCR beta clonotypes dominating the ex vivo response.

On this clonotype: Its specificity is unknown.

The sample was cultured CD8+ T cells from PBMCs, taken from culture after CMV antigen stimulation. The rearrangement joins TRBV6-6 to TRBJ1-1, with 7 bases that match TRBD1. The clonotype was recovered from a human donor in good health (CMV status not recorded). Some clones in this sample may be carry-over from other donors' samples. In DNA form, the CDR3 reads TGTGCCAGCAGTTACGACAGGGATAGGGGGAACACTGAAGCTTTCTTT. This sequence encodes CASSYDRDRGNTEAFF.